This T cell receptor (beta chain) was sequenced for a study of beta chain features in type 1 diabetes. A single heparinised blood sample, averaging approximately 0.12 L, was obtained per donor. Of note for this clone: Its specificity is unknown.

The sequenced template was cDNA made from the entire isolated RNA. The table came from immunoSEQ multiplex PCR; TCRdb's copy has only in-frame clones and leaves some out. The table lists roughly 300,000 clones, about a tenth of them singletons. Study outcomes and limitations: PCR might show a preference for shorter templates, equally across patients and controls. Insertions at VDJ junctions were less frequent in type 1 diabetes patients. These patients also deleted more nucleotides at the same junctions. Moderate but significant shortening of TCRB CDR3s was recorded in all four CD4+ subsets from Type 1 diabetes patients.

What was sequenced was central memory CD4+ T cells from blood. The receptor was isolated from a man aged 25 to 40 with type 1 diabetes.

The CDR3 sequence: CASSTAGDTQYF. DNA of the CDR3: TGTGCCAGTAGTACCGCAGGGGATACGCAGTATTTT. The chain combines TRBV19 with TRBJ2-3; possible D gene TRBD1, 5 bases. V gave up 4 bases and J gave up 6 bases, with 8 bases separating them. Germline V CDR1 and CDR2: LNHDA, SQIVND (reference sequence). This CDR3 spans 12 amino acids.